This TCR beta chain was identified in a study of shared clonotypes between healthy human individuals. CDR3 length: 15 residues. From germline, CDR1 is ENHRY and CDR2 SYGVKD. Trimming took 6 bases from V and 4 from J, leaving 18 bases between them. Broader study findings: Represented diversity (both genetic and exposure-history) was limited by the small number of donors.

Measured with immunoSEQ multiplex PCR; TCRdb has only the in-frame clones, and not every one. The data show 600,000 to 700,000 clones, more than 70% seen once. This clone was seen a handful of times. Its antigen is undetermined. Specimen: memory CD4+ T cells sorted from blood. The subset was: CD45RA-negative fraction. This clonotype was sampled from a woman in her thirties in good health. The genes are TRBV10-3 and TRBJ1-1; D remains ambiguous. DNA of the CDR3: TGTGCCATCAGGGGGTCAGATAGCTCGGGCACTGAAGCTTTCTTT. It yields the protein CAIRGSDSSGTEAFF.